This TCR beta chain was obtained from a study of Graves' ophthalmopathy and Graves' hyperthyroidism. Study-level information: Peripheral blood was obtained at first diagnosis, ahead of any treatment.

The authors amplified TCR beta CDR3 regions, and they did so from RNA transcripts for repertoire sequencing. Second-round multiplex PCR followed a first-round RT-PCR using HTBI primers. TCRdb processed the multiplex PCR reads anew with MiXCR; each CDR3 protein has one entry. The sample contains about 740,000 distinct CDR3 sequences, around 40% of which appear only once. Study-wide results and caveats: A majority of expanded thyroid clonotypes exceeding 0.001 frequency were likewise present in blood.

As concerns this clonotype: Its specificity is not known. This may be a read error: a much more frequent sequence differs by one nucleotide.

The CDR3 has 14 residues. Trimming shortened V by 8 bases and J by 7 bases, and 23 bases separated the two germline ends. CDR1 is SQVTM and CDR2 is ANQGSEA in the germline V gene. The sample consisted of peripheral blood. The TCR comes from an adult man with Graves' ophthalmopathy. J is TRBJ1-2 and V is TRBV29-1, with D unclear. CDR3 nucleotide sequence: TGCAGCCCAGACCGGAGGCCACGCTATTTTGGCTACACCTTC. It specifies CSPDRRPRYFGYTF.